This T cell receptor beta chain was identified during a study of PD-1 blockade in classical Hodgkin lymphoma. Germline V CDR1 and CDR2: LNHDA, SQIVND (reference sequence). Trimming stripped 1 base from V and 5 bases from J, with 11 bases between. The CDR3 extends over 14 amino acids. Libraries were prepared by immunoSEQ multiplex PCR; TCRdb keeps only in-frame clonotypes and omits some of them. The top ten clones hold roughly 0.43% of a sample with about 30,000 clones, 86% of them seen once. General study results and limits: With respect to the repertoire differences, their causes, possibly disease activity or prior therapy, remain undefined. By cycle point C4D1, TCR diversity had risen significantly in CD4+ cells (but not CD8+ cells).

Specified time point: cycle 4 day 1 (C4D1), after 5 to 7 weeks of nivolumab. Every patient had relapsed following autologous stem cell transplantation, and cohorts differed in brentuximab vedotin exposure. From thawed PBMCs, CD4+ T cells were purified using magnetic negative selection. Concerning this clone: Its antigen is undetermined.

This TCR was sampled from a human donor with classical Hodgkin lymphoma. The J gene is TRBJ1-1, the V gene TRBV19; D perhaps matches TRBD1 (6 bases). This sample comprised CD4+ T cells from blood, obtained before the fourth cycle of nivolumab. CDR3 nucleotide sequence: TGTGCCAGTAGTATAGGACAGGTTGGGACTGAAGCTTTCTTT. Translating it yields CASSIGQVGTEAFF.